Presented here are 14 T cell receptor beta chains from one specimen sequenced in a study of T cells in Graves' hyperthyroidism and ophthalmopathy. What was amplified from RNA transcripts were TCR beta CDR3 regions. First-round RT-PCR with HTBI primers amplified the TCR CDR3 region. TCRdb reanalysed the multiplex PCR reads using MiXCR and keeps one entry per CDR3 protein. Of around 300,000 distinct CDR3 sequences in the sample, 25% to 30% were seen once. The specimen was blood. Receptors originate from a man aged 40-49 years with Graves' hyperthyroidism that later progressed to Graves' ophthalmopathy.

This clonotype appeared many times. The rearrangement uses TRBV5-1 and TRBJ2-5; no reliable D call. The CDR3 contains 13 residues. Germline CDR1 SGHRS, CDR2 YFSETQ. With 5 bases removed from V and 2 bases from J, the gap between germline ends came to 10 bases. The CDR3 sequence: CASSTPTQETQYF. CDR3 DNA sequence: TGCGCCAGCAGTACACCTACACAAGAGACCCAGTACTTC.

This clonotype has more than one count but fewer than ten. V usage is TRBV28 and J usage is TRBJ1-1; tentative D call: TRBD1 (5 bases). The V gene lost 5 bases and the J gene lost 2 bases, with 15 bases spanning the gap. Germline values: CDR1 MDHEN, CDR2 SYDVKM. The CDR3 length is 15 residues. CDR3 nucleotides: TGTGCCAGCAGTAGGGGCGGCGGTGGAAACACTGAAGCTTTCTTT. The encoded protein is CASSRGGGGNTEAFF.

This clonotype was counted many times. The junction differs from germline at one of its ends, possibly a read error. The chain joins TRBV6-5 to TRBJ2-5, with D unclear. The germline V gene encodes CDR1 MNHEY and CDR2 SVGAGI. CDR3 length: 12 amino acids. DNA of the CDR3: TGTGCCAGCAGTTACTCGAAATTAGATCTTCACTTC. It specifies CASSYSKLDLHF.

The table lists this clonotype with many counts. The chain employs TRBV6-1 and TRBJ2-2; weak D call: TRBD1 (7 bases). This CDR3 comprises 17 residues. Trimming removed 5 bases at V and 2 bases at J, with 18 bases between. The germline CDR1 and CDR2 sequences are MNHNS and SASEGT. The CDR3 DNA follows: TGTGCCAGCAGTCCGTTGGAGGGGGCGTTAAACACCGGGGAGCTGTTTTTT. This encodes CASSPLEGALNTGELFF.

This clonotype was observed at least ten times. The chain uses TRBV7-6 and TRBJ2-7; TRBD1 might be the D (5 bases). There are 13 residues in the CDR3. Germline CDR1 SGHVS, CDR2 FNYEAQ. V was clipped by 3 bases and J by 3 bases, with 9 bases between them. The DNA for the CDR3 is TGTGCCAGCAGCTTTGGGGCAGACTACGAGCAGTACTTC. It codes for CASSFGADYEQYF.

The V call is TRBV3-1, the J call TRBJ2-2; 8 positions match TRBD2. The V segment lost 1 base and the J segment 5 bases; nucleotides outside the gene matches: 12. The CDR3 runs to 18 residues. CDR1 and CDR2 (germline): LGHDT, YNNKEL (reference sequence). Here the CDR3 reads CASSQVDGRVPRTGELFF. In DNA form, the CDR3 reads TGTGCCAGCAGCCAAGTTGACGGGAGGGTTCCGAGGACCGGGGAGCTGTTTTTT.

This clonotype was recorded only once. The chain combines TRBV3-1 with TRBJ2-5; a possible D gene is TRBD2 (5 bases). V was trimmed by 3 bases and J by 5 bases, leaving 22 bases between them. This CDR3 contains 17 residues. Germline CDR1 reads LGHDT; CDR2 reads YNNKEL (reference sequence). CDR3 loop: CASSHRRGGFGPETQYF. CDR3 bases: TGTGCCAGCAGCCACCGCCGAGGCGGGTTTGGGCCCGAGACCCAGTACTTC.

The chain links TRBV5-1 to TRBJ2-7; TRBD2 might be the D (6 bases). CDR3 length: 14 residues. Trimming removed 1 base at V and 6 bases at J, with 14 bases between. Germline CDR1 and CDR2: SGHRS and YFSETQ. In nucleotides, the CDR3 is TGCGCCAGCAGCTTGAGTGTCGGGGGTGGCGAGCAGTACTTC. It translates to CASSLSVGGGEQYF.

This clonotype was recorded many times. The chain has TRBV7-2 and TRBJ1-1; TRBD1 matches at 9 bases. The CDR3 is made up of 14 amino acids. In germline, CDR1 is SGHTA, CDR2 FQGNSA. J lost 7 bases, V lost 7 bases, and 10 bases had no gene match. CDR3 sequence: CASTLAQGAGEAFF. CDR3 coding DNA: TGTGCCAGCACCCTGGCACAGGGGGCGGGTGAAGCTTTCTTT.

This clonotype was picked up many times. This chain links TRBV10-3 with TRBJ1-2; D gene uncertain. The V end was cut by 4 bases, the J end by 8 bases, with 17 bases between. Germline assignment: CDR1 ENHRY and CDR2 SYGVKD. The CDR3 is 14 amino acids. The CDR3 reads CAISVQTVRGGYTF. CDR3 coding DNA: TGTGCCATCAGTGTCCAAACAGTTCGGGGAGGCTACACCTTC.

The rearrangement joins TRBV24-1 to TRBJ2-7, with 8 bases that match TRBD2. Germline assignment: CDR1 KGHDR and CDR2 SFDVKD. J gave up 6 bases and V 9 bases, and 9 bases lay outside the gene matches. This CDR3 has 13 amino acids. Here the CDR3 DNA reads TGTGCCACCCAACTAGCGGAAGGGGTCGAGCAGTACTTC. Translated, it gives CATQLAEGVEQYF.

This clonotype occurred many times. The V and J genes are TRBV25-1 and TRBJ1-6; D possibly corresponds to TRBD1 (5 bases). V was trimmed by 4 bases and J by 10 bases, leaving 11 bases between them. CDR3 length: 13 residues. Germline V gene lookup returns CDR1 MGHDK and CDR2 SYGVNS. This chain's CDR3 is CASSAWGVSPLHF. In DNA form, the CDR3 reads TGTGCCAGCAGTGCTTGGGGGGTATCACCCCTCCACTTT.

This clonotype showed up many times. This sequence joins TRBV2 and TRBJ1-5; 7 nucleotides agree with TRBD1. Germline V CDR1 and CDR2: SNHLY, FYNNEI. CDR3 size: 16 residues. V was pared by 3 bases and J by 7 bases, with 12 bases of the junction left unmatched. The CDR3 spells CASSDNGGRGYQPQHF. CDR3 sequence (DNA): TGTGCCAGCAGTGATAATGGTGGCAGGGGGTACCAGCCCCAGCATTTT.

The chain recombines TRBV2 with TRBJ2-7; D ambiguous. Trimming left V 7 bases short and J 3 bases short, with 19 bases between. From germline, CDR1 is SNHLY and CDR2 FYNNEI. The CDR3 sequence is 15 residues long. CDR3 in DNA: TGTGCCAGCACCGGAAGAGGAGCGAAATACTACGAGCAGTACTTC. This codes for CASTGRGAKYYEQYF.